Each of the 5 T cell receptor beta chains below was sequenced from the same sample in a study of blood T cell repertoires in COVID-19. Repertoires were generated with immunoSEQ multiplex PCR, while TCRdb's copy carries only in-frame clones and drops some. The sample includes around 500,000 clones, around 89% of them seen just once. Material: PBMCs or T cells enriched from blood (not recorded which). The receptors were gathered from a woman between 35 and 50 years old who had recovered from COVID-19.

The chain combines TRBV10-2 with TRBJ1-5, with D possibly TRBD1 on 5 matching bases. V shed 7 bases and J shed 1 base, with 14 bases lying between them. The CDR3 loop spans 15 amino acids. Germline V gives CDR1 WSHSY, CDR2 SAAADI. CDR3 in amino acids: CASTKRQGSNQPQHF. The CDR3 region has the DNA TGCGCCAGCACGAAAAGGCAGGGAAGCAATCAGCCCCAGCATTTT.

The chain joins TRBV3-1 (or the pseudogene TRBV3-2) to TRBJ2-7, with D maybe TRBD1 (6 bases). Germline loops: CDR1 LGHDT, CDR2 YNNKEL (reference sequence). The CDR3 has 14 amino acids. Trimming shortened V by 0 bases and J by 6 bases, and 12 bases separated the two germline ends. As DNA, the CDR3 is TGTGCCAGCAGCCAAGATGTTGTAGGGGGCGAGCAGTACTTC. Protein sequence: CASSQDVVGGEQYF.

The rearrangement links TRBV19 to TRBJ1-2; 9 bases fit TRBD1. The V and J ends lost 2 bases and 8 bases, in that order; junction bases with no gene match: 6. CDR3 size: 14 residues. Germline CDR1 reads LNHDA; CDR2 reads SQIVND (reference sequence). CDR3 residues: CASSISDRGFGYTF. CDR3 DNA sequence: TGTGCCAGTAGTATATCGGACAGGGGATTCGGCTACACCTTC.

The chain joins TRBV7-8 to TRBJ2-1, with a weak D call TRBD1 (5 bases). Per the germline V gene, CDR1 is SGHVS and CDR2 is FQNEAQ. CDR3 length: 14 amino acids. Between the trimmed V and J ends, which lost 1 base and 2 bases, there was a span of 6 bases. CDR3 sequence: CASSLVTAYNEQFF. CDR3 in DNA: TGTGCCAGCAGCTTAGTGACAGCCTACAATGAGCAGTTCTTC.

This chain links TRBV10-3 with TRBJ1-2, with TRBD1 as a possible D gene (6 bases). This CDR3 comprises 17 residues. The V gene lost 2 bases and the J gene lost 4 bases, with 20 bases spanning the gap. Germline V CDR1 and CDR2: ENHRY, SYGVKD. CDR3 DNA sequence: TGTGCCATCAGTGAGCCGGAGGGGCGGGGGGCTATCTATGGCTACACCTTC. Translated: CAISEPEGRGAIYGYTF.